The text below deals with one T cell receptor (beta chain). Using its own MiXCR run on the PCR reads, TCRdb lists one record per CDR3 protein. The table lists roughly 16,000 distinct CDR3 sequences, approximately 47% of them singletons. This record belongs to a study of tumor-infiltrating lymphocytes in oesophageal squamous cell carcinoma. There are 15 residues in the CDR3. Germline V gene data show CDR1 as SGHTA and CDR2 as FQGTGA. Specimen: normal esophageal tissue next to the tumor. The rearrangement joins TRBV7-3 to TRBJ2-7; the match to TRBD2 covers 10 bases. The J call may not be correct, given that the DNA end is closer to TRBJ2-1. The source is a female donor with esophageal squamous cell carcinoma. The CDR3 here is CASSLTSGGISEQFF. The CDR3 DNA sequence: TGTGCCAGCAGCTTAACTAGCGGGGGGATCAGTGAGCAGTTCTTC.